The source of this TCR beta chain is a study of blood T cell repertoires in COVID-19. Whole-study context: Samples came from the United States, Italy and Spain, spanning acute and convalescent COVID-19. The analysed material was cDNA or gDNA that came from T cells, B-cell-depleted T cells, or PBMCs.

The Seattle site enrolled patients during active infection and followed them longitudinally. As processed by the authors: Reference gene primer amplification yielded estimated nucleated cell counts. The protocol was immunoSEQ multiplex PCR, while the TCRdb copy is restricted to in-frame clones and leaves out a portion. V and J calls and clone size are as listed in that table; D and trimming were resolved from the DNA. The data show 100,000 to 150,000 clones, around 70% seen once. In this sample, this clone turned up a few times. The sequenced sample was peripheral blood. This receptor was obtained from a man at least 80 years old with COVID-19, enrolled during active disease.

The CDR3 sequence is CASSLSSTSVLGTNEKLFF. In DNA, the CDR3 is TGTGCCAGCAGCTTATCCTCGACATCCGTCTTGGGAACTAATGAAAAACTGTTTTTT. This sequence joins TRBV7-9 and TRBJ1-4, with unresolved D. The germline V gene encodes CDR1 SEHNR and CDR2 FQNEAQ (reference sequence). The CDR3 totals 19 residues. The V and J ends lost 2 bases and 1 base respectively, with 20 bases between them.